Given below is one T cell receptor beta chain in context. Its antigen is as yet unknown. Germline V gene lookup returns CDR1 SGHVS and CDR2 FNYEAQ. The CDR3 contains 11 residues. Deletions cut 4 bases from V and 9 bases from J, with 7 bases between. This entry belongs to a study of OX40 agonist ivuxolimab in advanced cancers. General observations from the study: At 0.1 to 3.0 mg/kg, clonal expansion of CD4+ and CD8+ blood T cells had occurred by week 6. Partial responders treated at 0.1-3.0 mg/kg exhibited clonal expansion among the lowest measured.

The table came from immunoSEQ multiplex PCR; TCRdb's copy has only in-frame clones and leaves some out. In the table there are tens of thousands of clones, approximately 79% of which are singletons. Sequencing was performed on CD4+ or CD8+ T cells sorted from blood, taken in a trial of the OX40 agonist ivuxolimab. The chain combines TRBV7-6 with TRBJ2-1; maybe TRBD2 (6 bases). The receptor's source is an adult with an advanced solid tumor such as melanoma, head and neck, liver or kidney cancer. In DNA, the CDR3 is TGTGCCAGCAGCTCGGAGGGTGAGCAGTTCTTC. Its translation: CASSSEGEQFF.